The 2 T cell receptor beta chains presented below share a single source sample, sequenced in a study of TIL therapy for anti-PD-1-resistant metastatic lung cancer. Described time point: pre-treatment sample, taken before nivolumab and TIL therapy. Tumor tissue came from excised metastases, mostly pleural nodules or supraclavicular lymph nodes. The immunoSEQ assay was v3. Profiled with immunoSEQ multiplex PCR; TCRdb holds only in-frame clones, not every one. Of 95,000 or so clones detected, roughly two thirds appear once; the ten largest clones hold approximately 11%. Material: tumor tissue, obtained at baseline. All receptors derive from a person between 25 and 80 years old with non-small cell lung cancer.

V gene TRBV9 combines with J gene TRBJ1-2; tentatively, D is TRBD1 (5 bases). From germline, CDR1 is SGDLS and CDR2 YYNGEE. V lost 7 bases and J 8 bases, leaving 12 bases between the germline ends. The CDR3 has 11 amino acids. CDR3: CASGGNQGYTF. The CDR3 nucleotides read TGTGCCAGCGGGGGGAATCAGGGCTACACCTTC.

V usage is TRBV12-3 or TRBV12-4 and J usage is TRBJ1-6; D not certain. With 0 bases removed from V and 11 bases from J, the gap between germline ends came to 5 bases. This CDR3 contains 12 residues. The CDR3 sequence: CASSLAGPPLHF. CDR3 sequence (DNA): TGTGCCAGCAGTTTAGCGGGTCCACCCCTCCACTTT.